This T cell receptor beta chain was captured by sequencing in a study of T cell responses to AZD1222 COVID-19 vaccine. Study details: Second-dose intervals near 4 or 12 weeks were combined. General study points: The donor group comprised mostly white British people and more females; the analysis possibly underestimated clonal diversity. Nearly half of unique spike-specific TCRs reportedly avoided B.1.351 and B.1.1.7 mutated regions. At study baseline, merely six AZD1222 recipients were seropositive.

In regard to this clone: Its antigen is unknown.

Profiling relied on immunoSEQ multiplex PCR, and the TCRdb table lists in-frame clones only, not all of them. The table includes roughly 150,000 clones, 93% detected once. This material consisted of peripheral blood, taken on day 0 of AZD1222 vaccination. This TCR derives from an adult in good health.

Written as DNA, the CDR3 is TGTGCCAGCAGCGCAGAAGGGACATTCTATGGCTACACCTTC. Amino acid sequence: CASSAEGTFYGYTF. V and J are TRBV7-2 and TRBJ1-2, with D possibly TRBD1 on 6 matching bases. From germline, CDR1 is SGHTA and CDR2 FQGNSA. Between the trimmed V and J ends, which lost 5 bases and 4 bases, there was a span of 14 bases. This CDR3 comprises 14 residues.